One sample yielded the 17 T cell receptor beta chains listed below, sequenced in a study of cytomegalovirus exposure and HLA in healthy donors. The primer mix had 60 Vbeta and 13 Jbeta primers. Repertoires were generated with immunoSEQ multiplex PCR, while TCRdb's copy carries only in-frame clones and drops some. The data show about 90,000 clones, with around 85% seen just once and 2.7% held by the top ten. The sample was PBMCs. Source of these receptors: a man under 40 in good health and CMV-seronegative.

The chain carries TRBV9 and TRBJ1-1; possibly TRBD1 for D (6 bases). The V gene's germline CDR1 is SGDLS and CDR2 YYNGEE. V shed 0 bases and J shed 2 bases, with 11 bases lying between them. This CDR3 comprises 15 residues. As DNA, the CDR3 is TGTGCCAGCAGCGTAGTAGGACAGTACAACACTGAAGCTTTCTTT. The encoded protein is CASSVVGQYNTEAFF.

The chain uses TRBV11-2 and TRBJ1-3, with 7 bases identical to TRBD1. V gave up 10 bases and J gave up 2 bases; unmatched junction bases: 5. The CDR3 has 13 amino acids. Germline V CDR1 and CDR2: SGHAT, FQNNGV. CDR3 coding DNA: TGTGCCACCGGGACAGTCCCTGGAAACACCATATATTTT. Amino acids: CATGTVPGNTIYF.

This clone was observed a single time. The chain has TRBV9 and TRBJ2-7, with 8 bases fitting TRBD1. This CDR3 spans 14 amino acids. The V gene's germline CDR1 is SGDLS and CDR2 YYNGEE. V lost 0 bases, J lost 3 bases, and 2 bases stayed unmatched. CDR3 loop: CASSVGDRFYEQYF. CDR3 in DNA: TGTGCCAGCAGCGTAGGGGACAGGTTCTACGAGCAGTACTTC. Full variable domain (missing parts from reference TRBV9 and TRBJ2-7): DSGVTQTPKHLITATGQRVTLRCSPRSGDLSVYWYQQSLDQGLQFLIQYYNGEERAKGNILERFSAQQFPDLHSELNLSSLELGDSALYFCASSVGDRFYEQYFGPGTRLTVT.

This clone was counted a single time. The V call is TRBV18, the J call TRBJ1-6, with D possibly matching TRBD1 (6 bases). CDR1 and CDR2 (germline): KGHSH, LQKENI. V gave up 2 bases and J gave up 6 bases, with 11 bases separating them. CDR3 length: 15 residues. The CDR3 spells CASSPMTGRNSPLHF. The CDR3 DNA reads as TGTGCCAGCTCACCAATGACAGGACGTAATTCACCCCTCCACTTT.

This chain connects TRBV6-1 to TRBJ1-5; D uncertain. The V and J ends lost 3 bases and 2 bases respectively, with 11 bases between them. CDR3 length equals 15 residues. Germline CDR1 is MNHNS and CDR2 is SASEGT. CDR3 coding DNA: TGTGCCAGCAGTGATAGTCTGGAGGGCAATCAGCCCCAGCATTTT. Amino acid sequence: CASSDSLEGNQPQHF.

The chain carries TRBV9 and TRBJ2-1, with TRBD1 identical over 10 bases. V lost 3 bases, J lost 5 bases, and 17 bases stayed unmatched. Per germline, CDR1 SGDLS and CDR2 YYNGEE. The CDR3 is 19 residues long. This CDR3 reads CASSGRDRGGVGSHNEQFF. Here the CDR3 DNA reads TGTGCCAGCAGCGGCCGGGACAGGGGAGGGGTAGGGAGCCACAATGAGCAGTTCTTC. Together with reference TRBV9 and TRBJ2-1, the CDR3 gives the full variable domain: DSGVTQTPKHLITATGQRVTLRCSPRSGDLSVYWYQQSLDQGLQFLIQYYNGEERAKGNILERFSAQQFPDLHSELNLSSLELGDSALYFCASSGRDRGGVGSHNEQFFGPGTRLTVL.

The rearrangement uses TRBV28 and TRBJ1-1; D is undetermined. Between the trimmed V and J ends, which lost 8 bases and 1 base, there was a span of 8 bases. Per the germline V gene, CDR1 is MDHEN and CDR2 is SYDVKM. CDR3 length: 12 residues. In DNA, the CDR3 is TGTGCCAGCCTACAGAGGAACACTGAAGCTTTCTTT. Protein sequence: CASLQRNTEAFF. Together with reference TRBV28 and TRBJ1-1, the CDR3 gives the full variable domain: DVKVTQSSRYLVKRTGEKVFLECVQDMDHENMFWYRQDPGLGLRLIYFSYDVKMKEKGDIPEGYSVSREKKERFSLILESASTNQTSMYLCASLQRNTEAFFGQGTRLTVV.

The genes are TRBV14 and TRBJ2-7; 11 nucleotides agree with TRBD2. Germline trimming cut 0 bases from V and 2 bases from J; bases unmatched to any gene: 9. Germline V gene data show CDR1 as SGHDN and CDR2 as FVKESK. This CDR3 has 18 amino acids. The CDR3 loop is CASSQDFLGSGGAYEQYF. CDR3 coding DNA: TGTGCCAGCAGCCAAGATTTTTTGGGTAGCGGGGGGGCCTACGAGCAGTACTTC.

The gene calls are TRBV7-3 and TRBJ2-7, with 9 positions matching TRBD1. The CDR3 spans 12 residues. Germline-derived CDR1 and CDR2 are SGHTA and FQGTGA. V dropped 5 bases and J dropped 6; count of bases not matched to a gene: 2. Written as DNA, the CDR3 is TGTGCCAGCAGCCCGACAGGGGGCGAGCAGTACTTC. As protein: CASSPTGGEQYF.

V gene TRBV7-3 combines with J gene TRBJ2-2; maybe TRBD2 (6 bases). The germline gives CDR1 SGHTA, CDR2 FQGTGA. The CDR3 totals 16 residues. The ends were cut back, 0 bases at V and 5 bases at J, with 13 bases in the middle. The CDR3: CASSLTQIGGTGELFF. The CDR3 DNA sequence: TGTGCCAGCAGCTTAACTCAGATAGGAGGGACCGGGGAGCTGTTTTTT. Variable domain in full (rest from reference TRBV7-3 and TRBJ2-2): GAGVSQTPSNKVTEKGKYVELRCDPISGHTALYWYRQSLGQGPEFLIYFQGTGAADDSGLPNDRFFAVRPEGSVSTLKIQRTERGDSAVYLCASSLTQIGGTGELFFGEGSRLTVL.

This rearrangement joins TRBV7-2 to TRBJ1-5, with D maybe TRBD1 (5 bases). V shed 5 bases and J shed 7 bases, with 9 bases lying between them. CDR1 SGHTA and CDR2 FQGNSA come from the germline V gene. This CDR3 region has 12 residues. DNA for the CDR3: TGTGCCAGCAGCCCAAGGGGACAGCCCCAGCATTTT. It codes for CASSPRGQPQHF. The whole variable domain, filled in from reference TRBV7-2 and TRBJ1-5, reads GAGVSQSPSNKVTEKGKDVELRCDPISGHTALYWYRQSLGQGLEFLIYFQGNSAPDKSGLPSDRFSAERTGGSVSTLTIQRTQQEDSAVYLCASSPRGQPQHFGDGTRLSIL.

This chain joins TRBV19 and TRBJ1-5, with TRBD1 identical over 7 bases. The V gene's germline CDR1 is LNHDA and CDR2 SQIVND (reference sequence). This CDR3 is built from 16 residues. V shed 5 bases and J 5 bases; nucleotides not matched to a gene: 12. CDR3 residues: CASSRSPRQGDQPQHF. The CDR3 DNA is TGTGCCAGTAGTCGCAGTCCGAGACAGGGTGATCAGCCCCAGCATTTT.

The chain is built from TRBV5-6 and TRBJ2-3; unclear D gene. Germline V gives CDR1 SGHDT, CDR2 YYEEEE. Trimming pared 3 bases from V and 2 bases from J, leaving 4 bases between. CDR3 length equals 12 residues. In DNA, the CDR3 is TGTGCCAGCAGCTCTACCACAGATACGCAGTATTTT. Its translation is CASSSTTDTQYF.

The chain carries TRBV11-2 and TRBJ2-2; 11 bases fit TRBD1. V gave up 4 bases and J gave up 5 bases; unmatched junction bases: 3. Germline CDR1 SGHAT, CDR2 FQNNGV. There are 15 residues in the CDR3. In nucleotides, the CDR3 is TGTGCCAGCAGCTATGGGACAGGGGGAACCGGGGAGCTGTTTTTT. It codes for CASSYGTGGTGELFF.

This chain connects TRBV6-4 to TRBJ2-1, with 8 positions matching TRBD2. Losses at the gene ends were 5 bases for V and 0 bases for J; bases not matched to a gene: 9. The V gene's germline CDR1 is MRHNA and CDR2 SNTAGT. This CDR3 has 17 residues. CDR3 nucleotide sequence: TGTGCCAGCAGTCCAGATACCGGGACTAGCTCCTACAATGAGCAGTTCTTC. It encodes CASSPDTGTSSYNEQFF.

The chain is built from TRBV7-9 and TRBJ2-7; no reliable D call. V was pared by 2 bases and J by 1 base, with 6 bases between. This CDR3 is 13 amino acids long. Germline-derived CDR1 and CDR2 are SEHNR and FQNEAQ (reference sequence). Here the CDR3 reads CASSLIHSYEQYF. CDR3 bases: TGTGCCAGCAGCTTAATACATTCCTACGAGCAGTACTTC.

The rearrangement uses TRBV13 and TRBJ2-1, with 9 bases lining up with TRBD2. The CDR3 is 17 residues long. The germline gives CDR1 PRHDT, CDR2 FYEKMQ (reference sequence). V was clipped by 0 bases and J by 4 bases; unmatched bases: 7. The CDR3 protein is CASSLGLNSGGYNEQFF. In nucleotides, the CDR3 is TGTGCCAGCAGCTTAGGCCTAAATAGCGGGGGTTACAATGAGCAGTTCTTC.